This T cell receptor (beta chain) is drawn from a study of cytomegalovirus exposure and HLA in healthy donors. Study as a whole: It was reported in a later analysis that the same platform had been used for the approximately 110 validation repertoires as for the approximately 700 first-cohort repertoires.

General study results and limits: Researchers catalogued approximately 160 TCR beta chains as cytomegalovirus-associated.

With regard to this clone: The antigen is undetermined.

Here immunoSEQ multiplex PCR was the method, and the copy in TCRdb shows in-frame clones only, minus some. The data hold 150,000 to 200,000 clones, with over 85% observed a single time. The V and J ends lost 4 bases and 2 bases, in that order; junction bases with no gene match: 7. CDR3 length: 16 residues. CDR1 and CDR2 from the germline V gene are SGHNT and YYREEE (reference sequence). The chain couples TRBV5-4 to TRBJ2-7, with 12 positions matching TRBD2. Sequencing input: PBMCs. This TCR was sampled from a man younger than 30 in good health and CMV-seropositive. The CDR3 DNA sequence: TGTGCCAGCAGCCGGAGGACTAGCGGGAACCCCTACGAGCAGTACTTC. Translated, it gives CASSRRTSGNPYEQYF.